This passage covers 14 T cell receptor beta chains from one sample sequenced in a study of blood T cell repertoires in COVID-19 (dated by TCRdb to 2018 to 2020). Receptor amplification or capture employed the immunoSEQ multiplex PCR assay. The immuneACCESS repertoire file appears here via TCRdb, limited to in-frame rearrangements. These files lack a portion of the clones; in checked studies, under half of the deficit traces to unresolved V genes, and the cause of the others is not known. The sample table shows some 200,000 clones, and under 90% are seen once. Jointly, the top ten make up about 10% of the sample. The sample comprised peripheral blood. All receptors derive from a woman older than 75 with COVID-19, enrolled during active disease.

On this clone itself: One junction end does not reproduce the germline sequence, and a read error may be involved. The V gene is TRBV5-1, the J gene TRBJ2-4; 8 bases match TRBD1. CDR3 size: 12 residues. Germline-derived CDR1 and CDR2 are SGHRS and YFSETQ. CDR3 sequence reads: CASSLGQGILWF. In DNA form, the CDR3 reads TGCGCCAGCAGCTTGGGACAGGGGATTCTGTGGTTC. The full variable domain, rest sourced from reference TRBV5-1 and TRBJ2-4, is KAGVTQTPRYLIKTRGQQVTLSCSPISGHRSVSWYQQTPGQGLQFLFEYFSETQRNKGNFPGRFSGRQFSNSRSEMNVSTLELGDSALYLCASSLGQGILWFGAGTRLSVL.

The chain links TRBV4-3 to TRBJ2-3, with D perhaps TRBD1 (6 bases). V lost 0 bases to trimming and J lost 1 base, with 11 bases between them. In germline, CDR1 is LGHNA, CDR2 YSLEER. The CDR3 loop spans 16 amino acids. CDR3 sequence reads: CASSQDQAGGTDTQYF. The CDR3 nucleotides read TGCGCCAGCAGCCAAGATCAGGCAGGGGGCACAGATACGCAGTATTTT.

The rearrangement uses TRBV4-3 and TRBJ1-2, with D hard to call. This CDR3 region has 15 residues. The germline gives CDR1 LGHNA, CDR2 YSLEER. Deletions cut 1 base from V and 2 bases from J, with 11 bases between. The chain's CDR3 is CASSQVISPNYGYTF. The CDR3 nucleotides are TGCGCCAGCAGCCAAGTGATCAGTCCCAACTATGGCTACACCTTC.

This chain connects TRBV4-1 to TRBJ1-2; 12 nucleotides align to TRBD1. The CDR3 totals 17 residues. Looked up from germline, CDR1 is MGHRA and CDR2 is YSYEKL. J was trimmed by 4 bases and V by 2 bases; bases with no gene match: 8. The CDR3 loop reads CASSQSSGTGGFYGYTF. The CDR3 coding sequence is TGCGCCAGCAGCCAAAGTTCCGGGACAGGGGGCTTCTATGGCTACACCTTC.

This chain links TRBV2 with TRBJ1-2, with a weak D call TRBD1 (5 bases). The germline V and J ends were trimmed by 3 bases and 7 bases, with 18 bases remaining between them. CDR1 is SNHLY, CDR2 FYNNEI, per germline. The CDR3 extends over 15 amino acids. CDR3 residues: CASSEGVRRRGGYTF. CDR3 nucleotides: TGTGCCAGCAGTGAGGGTGTCAGGAGAAGGGGTGGCTACACCTTC.

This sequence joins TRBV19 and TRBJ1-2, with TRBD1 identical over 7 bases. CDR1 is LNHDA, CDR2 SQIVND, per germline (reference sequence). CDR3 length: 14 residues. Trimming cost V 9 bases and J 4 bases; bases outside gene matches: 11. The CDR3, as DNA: TGTGCCAGCGGCGAACAGGGGACCCTCTATGGCTACACCTTC. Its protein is CASGEQGTLYGYTF.

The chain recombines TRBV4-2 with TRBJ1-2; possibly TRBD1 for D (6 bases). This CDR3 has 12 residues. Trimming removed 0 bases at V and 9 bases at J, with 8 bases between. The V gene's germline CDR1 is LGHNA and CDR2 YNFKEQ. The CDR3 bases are TGTGCCAGCAGCCAAGATGACAGGAGCTACACCTTC. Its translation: CASSQDDRSYTF.

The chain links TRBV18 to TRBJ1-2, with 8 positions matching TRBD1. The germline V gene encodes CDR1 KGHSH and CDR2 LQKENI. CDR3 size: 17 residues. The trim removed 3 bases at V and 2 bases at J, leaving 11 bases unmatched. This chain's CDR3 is CASSPGQARKGNYGYTF. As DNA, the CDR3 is TGTGCCAGCTCACCGGGACAGGCCAGAAAGGGGAACTATGGCTACACCTTC.

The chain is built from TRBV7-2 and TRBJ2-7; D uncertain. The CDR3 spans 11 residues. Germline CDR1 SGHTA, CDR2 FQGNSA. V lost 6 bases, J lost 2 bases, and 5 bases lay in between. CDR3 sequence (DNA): TGTGCCAGCAGACGCGCCTACGAGCAGTACTTC. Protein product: CASRRAYEQYF.

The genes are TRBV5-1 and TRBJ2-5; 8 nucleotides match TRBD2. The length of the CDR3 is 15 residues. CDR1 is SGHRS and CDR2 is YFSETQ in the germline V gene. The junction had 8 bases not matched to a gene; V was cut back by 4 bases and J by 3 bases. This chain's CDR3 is CASSLGGATKETQYF. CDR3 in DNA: TGCGCCAGCAGCCTCGGGGGGGCTACCAAAGAGACCCAGTACTTC. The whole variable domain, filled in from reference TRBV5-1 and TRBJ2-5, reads KAGVTQTPRYLIKTRGQQVTLSCSPISGHRSVSWYQQTPGQGLQFLFEYFSETQRNKGNFPGRFSGRQFSNSRSEMNVSTLELGDSALYLCASSLGGATKETQYFGPGTRLLVL.

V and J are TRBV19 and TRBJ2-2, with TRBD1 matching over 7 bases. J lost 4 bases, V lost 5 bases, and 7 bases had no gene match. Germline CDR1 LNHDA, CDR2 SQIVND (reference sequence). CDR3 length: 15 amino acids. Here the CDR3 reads CASSLDRASTGELFF. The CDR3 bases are TGTGCCAGTAGTCTTGACAGGGCTAGCACCGGGGAGCTGTTTTTT. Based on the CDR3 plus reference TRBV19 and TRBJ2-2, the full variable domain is DGGITQSPKYLFRKEGQNVTLSCEQNLNHDAMYWYRQDPGQGLRLIYYSQIVNDFQKGDIAEGYSVSREKKESFPLTVTSAQKNPTAFYLCASSLDRASTGELFFGEGSRLTVL.

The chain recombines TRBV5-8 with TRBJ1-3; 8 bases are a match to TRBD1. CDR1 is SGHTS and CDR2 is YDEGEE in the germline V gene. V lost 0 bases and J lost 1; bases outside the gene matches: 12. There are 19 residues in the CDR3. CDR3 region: CASSLGDRGSRKSGNTIYF. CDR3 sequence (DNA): TGTGCCAGCAGCTTGGGAGACAGGGGATCGCGGAAGTCTGGAAACACCATATATTTT.

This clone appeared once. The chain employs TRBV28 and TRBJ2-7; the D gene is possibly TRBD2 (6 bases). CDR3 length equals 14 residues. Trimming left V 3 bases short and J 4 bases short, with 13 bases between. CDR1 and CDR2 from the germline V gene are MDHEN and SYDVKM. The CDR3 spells CASSLGGRLYEQYF. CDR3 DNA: TGTGCCAGCAGTTTGGGGGGAAGATTATACGAGCAGTACTTC.

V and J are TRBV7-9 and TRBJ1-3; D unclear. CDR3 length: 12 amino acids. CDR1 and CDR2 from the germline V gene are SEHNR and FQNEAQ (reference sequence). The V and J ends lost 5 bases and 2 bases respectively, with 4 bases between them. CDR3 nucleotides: TGTGCCAGCAGCCCCGCTGGAAACACCATATATTTT. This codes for CASSPAGNTIYF.